This T cell receptor (beta chain) comes out of a study of blood T cell repertoires in COVID-19. Study details: PBMCs, B-cell-depleted T cells, or T cells provided the cDNA or gDNA that made up the material.

Methods used by the authors: Reference gene primer amplification in the assay estimated nucleated cell counts. TCRdb's copy holds only in-frame clones and misses some; the assay was immunoSEQ multiplex PCR. The V and J calls and clone size come from that table; D and trimming were worked out from the DNA. The sample lists about 250,000 clones; approximately 83% were seen once. Germline CDR1 and CDR2: KGHSY and FQNENV. The germline V and J ends were trimmed by 3 bases and 0 bases, with 8 bases remaining between them. The CDR3 has 15 residues. This chain links TRBV16 with TRBJ1-4, with D uncertain. This sequence originates from a man aged 50-59 years with active or convalescent COVID-19. Sequencing was done on a sample of peripheral blood. The CDR3 region has the DNA TGTGCCAGCAGCCATTTGGCCGCAACTAATGAAAAACTGTTTTTT. Its translation is CASSHLAATNEKLFF.